This record covers a single TCR beta chain. Antigen specificity is unknown. V lost 0 bases and J lost 5; bases outside the gene matches: 3. CDR3 length: 16 amino acids. CDR1 is LNHDA and CDR2 is SQIVND in the germline V gene (reference sequence). The donors formed part of the 120-subject validation cohort, distinct from the approximately 670-subject first cohort. This entry is derived from a study of cytomegalovirus exposure and HLA in healthy donors. General study results and limits: The study recorded 160 or so TCR beta chains that were cytomegalovirus-associated.

The table came from immunoSEQ multiplex PCR; TCRdb's copy has only in-frame clones and leaves some out. The sample has around 200,000 clones, about 86% seen once. The clonotype comes from a woman under 30 in good health and CMV-seropositive. The chain recombines TRBV19 with TRBJ2-2, with 10 bases aligning to TRBD1. The specimen was PBMCs. The chain's CDR3 is CASSIDWTGGTGELFF. CDR3 in DNA: TGTGCCAGTAGTATAGATTGGACAGGGGGAACCGGGGAGCTGTTTTTT.